This T cell receptor beta chain is drawn from a study of post-analysis software for immune sequencing data. Study-wide results and caveats: When patients were compared with controls, about 5 TRBV segments were more frequent, TRBV5-6, TRBV5-1 and TRBV20-1 among them. Samples made in the same batch grouped tightly together by F measure.

With respect to this clonotype: Its antigen is not identified. It is likely a read error, because the conserved phenylalanine at the end of the CDR3 is missing.

TCR beta libraries were prepared from cDNA with unique molecular identifiers. TCRdb used MiXCR to reprocess the PCR reads, holding one entry per CDR3 protein. Of approximately 570,000 distinct CDR3 sequences in the sample, roughly 47% were seen once. This CDR3 contains 13 residues. Trimming pared 6 bases from V and 4 bases from J, leaving 10 bases between. The source of this sequence is a girl aged 10-17 years with multiple sclerosis. The V and J genes are TRBV12-3 or TRBV12-4 and TRBJ1-5; D possibly corresponds to TRBD1 (5 bases). The specimen sequenced was blood. CDR3 coding DNA: TGTGCCAGCAGCCCCGGGGGGAATCAGCCCCAGCATTGT. Its protein product is CASSPGGNQPQHC.